What follows are 8 T cell receptor beta chains derived from one specimen sequenced in a study of CD8 T cells in Susac syndrome. RNA amounts of roughly 0.45 to 1 ug underwent reverse transcription with random hexamers. TCRdb independently ran MiXCR on the immunoSEQ multiplex PCR reads; one entry per CDR3 protein. The data hold 140,000 or so distinct CDR3 sequences, with roughly 95% observed a single time. The sequencing sample was made of CD4+ T cells from PBMCs. The receptor source for this set is a human donor with multiple sclerosis.

V usage is TRBV20-1 and J usage is TRBJ2-6; 8 bases fit TRBD2. This CDR3 comprises 17 residues. The junction had 7 bases not matched to a gene; V was cut back by 3 bases and J by 0 bases. The germline V gene has CDR1 DFQATT and CDR2 SNEGSKA (reference sequence). This CDR3 is CSASPSGSISGANVLTF. In nucleotides, the CDR3 is TGCAGTGCTAGTCCCAGCGGGAGTATCTCTGGGGCCAACGTCCTGACTTTC.

The rearrangement links TRBV28 to TRBJ1-2; D remains unclear. The V gene's germline CDR1 is MDHEN and CDR2 SYDVKM. Trimming shortened V by 3 bases and J by 4 bases, and 12 bases separated the two germline ends. CDR3 length: 14 amino acids. CDR3 sequence: CASSFTLPPYGYTF. As DNA, the CDR3 is TGTGCCAGCAGTTTCACCCTACCCCCCTATGGCTACACCTTC.

The chain is built from TRBV20-1 and TRBJ1-2, with 7 bases that match TRBD1. Germline assignment: CDR1 DFQATT and CDR2 SNEGSKA (reference sequence). J gave up 7 bases and V 3 bases, and 8 bases lay outside the gene matches. This CDR3 region has 13 residues. This CDR3 is CSASGDRVSGYTF. Written as DNA, the CDR3 is TGCAGTGCTAGTGGTGACAGGGTATCTGGCTACACCTTC.

This clonotype was observed once. The chain carries TRBV29-1 and TRBJ1-2; 11 nucleotides align to TRBD1. Trimming removed 6 bases from V and 6 bases from J; junction bases left unmatched: 3. CDR1 is SQVTM, CDR2 ANQGSEA, per germline. The CDR3 is 12 residues long. The CDR3 DNA reads TGCAGCGTAGGACAGGGGGCGAATGGCTACACCTTC. Residues: CSVGQGANGYTF.

The chain recombines TRBV7-2 with TRBJ1-1; D is uncertain. This CDR3 has 17 residues. CDR1 and CDR2 from the germline V gene are SGHTA and FQGNSA. Trimming took 2 bases from V and 4 from J, leaving 20 bases between them. The CDR3: CASSLTEKGWRGTEAFF. CDR3 nucleotide sequence: TGTGCCAGCAGCTTAACCGAAAAAGGATGGCGGGGCACTGAAGCTTTCTTT. The full variable domain, with the rest looked up from reference TRBV7-2 and TRBJ1-1, is GAGVSQSPSNKVTEKGKDVELRCDPISGHTALYWYRQSLGQGLEFLIYFQGNSAPDKSGLPSDRFSAERTGGSVSTLTIQRTQQEDSAVYLCASSLTEKGWRGTEAFFGQGTRLTVV.

This clonotype appeared once. The J gene is TRBJ2-1, the V gene TRBV5-4; 11 bases are shared with TRBD2. Germline CDR1 is SGHNT and CDR2 is YYREEE (reference sequence). The V segment lost 2 bases and the J segment 3 bases; nucleotides outside the gene matches: 7. The CDR3 has 17 residues. The CDR3 sequence: CASSLPGTSGLYNEQFF. CDR3 DNA sequence: TGTGCCAGCAGCTTACCTGGGACTAGCGGACTCTACAATGAGCAGTTCTTC.

The chain uses TRBV28 and TRBJ2-7; 7 nucleotides agree with TRBD2. The CDR3 is made up of 15 amino acids. The ends lost 5 bases at V and 2 bases at J; junction bases unmatched: 9. Germline assignment: CDR1 MDHEN and CDR2 SYDVKM. The CDR3 nucleotides read TGTGCCAGCAGTGGGGTGGACGGGAGGACCTACGAGCAGTACTTC. Its translation is CASSGVDGRTYEQYF.

V gene TRBV14 combines with J gene TRBJ1-1; no clear D. CDR3 size: 13 residues. V was trimmed by 1 base and J by 0 bases, leaving 3 bases between them. Germline V gene data show CDR1 as SGHDN and CDR2 as FVKESK. DNA for the CDR3: TGTGCCAGCAGCCAAGCCATGAACACTGAAGCTTTCTTT. Amino acids: CASSQAMNTEAFF.